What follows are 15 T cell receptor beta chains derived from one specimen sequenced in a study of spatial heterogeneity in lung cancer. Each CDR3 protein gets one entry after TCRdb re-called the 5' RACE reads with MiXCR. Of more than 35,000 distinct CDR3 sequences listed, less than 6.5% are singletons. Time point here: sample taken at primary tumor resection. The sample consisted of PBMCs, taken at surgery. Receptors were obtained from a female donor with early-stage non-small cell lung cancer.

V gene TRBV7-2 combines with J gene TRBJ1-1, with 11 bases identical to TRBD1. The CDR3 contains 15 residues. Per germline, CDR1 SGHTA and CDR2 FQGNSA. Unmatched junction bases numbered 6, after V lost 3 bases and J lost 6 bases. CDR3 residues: CASSFWTGGAPEAFF. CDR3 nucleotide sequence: TGTGCCAGCAGCTTTTGGACAGGGGGCGCCCCTGAAGCTTTCTTT.

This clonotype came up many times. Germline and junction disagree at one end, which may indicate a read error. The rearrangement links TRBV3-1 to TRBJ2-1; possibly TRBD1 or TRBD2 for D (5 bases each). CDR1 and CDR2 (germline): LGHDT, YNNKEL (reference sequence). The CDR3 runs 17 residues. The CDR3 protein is CASSSRDLWAAYNEQFF. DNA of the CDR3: TGTGCCAGCAGCTCCAGGGACCTCTGGGCGGCTTACAATGAACAGTTCTTC.

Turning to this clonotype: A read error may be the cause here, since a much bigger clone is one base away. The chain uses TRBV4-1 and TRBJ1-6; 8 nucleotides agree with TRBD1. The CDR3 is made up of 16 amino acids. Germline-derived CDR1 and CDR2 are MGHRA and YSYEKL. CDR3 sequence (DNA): TGCGCCGGCAGCCCGGTGGGCTCCAGGGGGCGGGCACCCCTCCACTTT. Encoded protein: CAGSPVGSRGRAPLHF.

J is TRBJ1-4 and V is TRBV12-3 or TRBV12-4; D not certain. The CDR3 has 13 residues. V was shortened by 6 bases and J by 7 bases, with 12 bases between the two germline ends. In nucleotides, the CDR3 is TGTGCCAGCAGGAGGAGAGGATCTGAAAAACTGTTTTTT. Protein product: CASRRRGSEKLFF.

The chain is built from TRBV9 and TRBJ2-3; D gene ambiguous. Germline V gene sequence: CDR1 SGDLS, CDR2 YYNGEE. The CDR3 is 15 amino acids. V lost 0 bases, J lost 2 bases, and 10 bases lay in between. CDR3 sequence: CASSVGTSATDTQYF. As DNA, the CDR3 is TGTGCCAGCAGCGTAGGAACCTCTGCCACAGATACGCAGTATTTT.

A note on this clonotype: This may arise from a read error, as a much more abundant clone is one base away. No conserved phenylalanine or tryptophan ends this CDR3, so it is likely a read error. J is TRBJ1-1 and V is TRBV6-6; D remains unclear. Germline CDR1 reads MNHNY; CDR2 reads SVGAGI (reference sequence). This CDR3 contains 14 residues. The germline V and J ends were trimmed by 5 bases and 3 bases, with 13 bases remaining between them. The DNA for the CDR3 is TGTGCCAGCAGTATACCAGAGGGAGACACTGAAGCTTTCTAT. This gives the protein CASSIPEGDTEAFY.

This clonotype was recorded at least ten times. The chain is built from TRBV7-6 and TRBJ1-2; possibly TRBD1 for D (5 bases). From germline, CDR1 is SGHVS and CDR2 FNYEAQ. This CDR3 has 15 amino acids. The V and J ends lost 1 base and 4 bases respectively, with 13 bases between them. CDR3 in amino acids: CASSLGAQGIYGYTF. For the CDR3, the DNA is TGTGCCAGCAGCTTAGGAGCTCAGGGTATCTATGGCTACACCTTC.

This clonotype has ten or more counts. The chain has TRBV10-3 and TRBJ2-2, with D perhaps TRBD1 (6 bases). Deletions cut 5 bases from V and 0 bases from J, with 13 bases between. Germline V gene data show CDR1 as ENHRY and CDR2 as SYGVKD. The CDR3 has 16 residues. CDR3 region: CAISKQGNANTGELFF. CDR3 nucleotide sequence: TGTGCCATCAGTAAACAGGGCAACGCGAACACCGGGGAGCTGTTTTTT.

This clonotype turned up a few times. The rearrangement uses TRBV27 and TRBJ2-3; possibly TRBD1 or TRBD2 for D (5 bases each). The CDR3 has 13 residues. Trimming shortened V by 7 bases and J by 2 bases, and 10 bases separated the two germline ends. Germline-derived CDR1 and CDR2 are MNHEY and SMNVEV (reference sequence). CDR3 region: CASTVGATDTQYF. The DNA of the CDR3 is TGTGCCAGCACCGTCGGGGCCACAGATACGCAGTATTTT.

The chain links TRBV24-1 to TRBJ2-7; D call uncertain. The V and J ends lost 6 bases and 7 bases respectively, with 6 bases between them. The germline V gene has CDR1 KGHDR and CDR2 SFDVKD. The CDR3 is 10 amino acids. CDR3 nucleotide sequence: TGTGCCACCAGTCGTGGGGAGCAGTACTTC. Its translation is CATSRGEQYF.

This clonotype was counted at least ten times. CDR3 residues: CSARGRGSSYEQYF. CDR3 coding DNA: TGCAGTGCTAGAGGACGGGGGAGCTCCTACGAGCAGTACTTC. The chain uses TRBV20-1 and TRBJ2-7; possibly TRBD2 for D (6 bases). The CDR3 loop spans 14 amino acids. The V and J ends lost 1 base and 0 bases respectively, with 10 bases between them. Germline V gene sequence: CDR1 DFQATT, CDR2 SNEGSKA (reference sequence).

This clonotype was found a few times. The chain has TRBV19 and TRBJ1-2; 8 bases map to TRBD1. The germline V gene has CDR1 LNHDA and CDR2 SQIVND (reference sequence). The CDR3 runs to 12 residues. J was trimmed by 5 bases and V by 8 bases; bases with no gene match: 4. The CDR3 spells CASRGQGYGYTF. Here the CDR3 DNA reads TGTGCCAGTCGTGGACAGGGTTATGGCTACACCTTC.

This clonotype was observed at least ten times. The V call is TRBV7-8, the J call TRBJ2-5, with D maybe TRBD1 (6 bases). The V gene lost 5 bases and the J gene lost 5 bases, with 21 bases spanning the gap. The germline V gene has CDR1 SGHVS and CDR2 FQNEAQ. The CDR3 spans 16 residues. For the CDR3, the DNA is TGTGCCAGCAGCCTCCCGGGGCAGGGGATTAGGGAGACCCAGTACTTC. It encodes CASSLPGQGIRETQYF.

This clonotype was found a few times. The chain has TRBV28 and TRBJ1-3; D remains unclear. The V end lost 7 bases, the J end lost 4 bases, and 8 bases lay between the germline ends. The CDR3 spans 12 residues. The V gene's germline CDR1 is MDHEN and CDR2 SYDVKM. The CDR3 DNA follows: TGTGCCAGCAACAGTTTGGGAAACACCATATATTTT. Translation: CASNSLGNTIYF.

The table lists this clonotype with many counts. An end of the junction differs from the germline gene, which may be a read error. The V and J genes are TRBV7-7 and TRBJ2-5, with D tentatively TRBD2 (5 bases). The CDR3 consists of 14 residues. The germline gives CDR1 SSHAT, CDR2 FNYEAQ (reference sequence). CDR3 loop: CASSLALNGETQYF. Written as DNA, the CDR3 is TGTGCTAGCAGCTTAGCGCTAAACGGGGAGACCCAGTACTTC.